Below are 27 T cell receptor beta chains sequenced from a single sample in a study of blood T cell repertoires in COVID-19. Assay: immunoSEQ multiplex PCR; the TCRdb copy retains only in-frame clones and omits some. The profile shows about 240,000 clones, about 83% of them singletons. The specimen was peripheral blood. The receptors stem from a man between 25 and 39 years old who had recovered from COVID-19.

This chain connects TRBV6-5 to TRBJ1-5, with D possibly matching TRBD1 (6 bases). This CDR3 spans 13 amino acids. The V and J ends lost 7 bases and 6 bases respectively, with 13 bases between them. The germline V gene has CDR1 MNHEY and CDR2 SVGAGI. DNA of the CDR3: TGTGCCAGCAAACAGGGTGTAGCTCAGCCCCAGCATTTT. Amino acid sequence: CASKQGVAQPQHF.

The rearrangement uses TRBV4-1 and TRBJ1-2; no reliable D call. CDR3 length: 16 residues. The V and J ends lost 3 bases and 2 bases respectively, with 16 bases between them. Germline V gene lookup returns CDR1 MGHRA and CDR2 YSYEKL. As DNA, the CDR3 is TGCGCCAGCAGCCACCCGATGGGCGCGACGAACTATGGCTACACCTTC. Its translation: CASSHPMGATNYGYTF.

The genes are TRBV13 and TRBJ2-2, with D uncertain. Trimming left V 0 bases short and J 4 bases short, with 9 bases between. The CDR3 has 15 residues. Germline CDR1 and CDR2: PRHDT and FYEKMQ (reference sequence). The CDR3 loop reads CASSLGLLTTGELFF. The CDR3 DNA is TGTGCCAGCAGCTTAGGGCTACTTACCACCGGGGAGCTGTTTTTT. Variable domain in full (rest from reference TRBV13 and TRBJ2-2): AAGVIQSPRHLIKEKRETATLKCYPIPRHDTVYWYQQGPGQDPQFLISFYEKMQSDKGSIPDRFSAQQFSDYHSELNMSSLELGDSALYFCASSLGLLTTGELFFGEGSRLTVL.

The CDR3 here is CASSLGLAGGTKYNEQFF. The CDR3 region has the DNA TGTGCCAGCAGCTTAGGCCTAGCGGGGGGGACTAAATACAATGAGCAGTTCTTC. This chain uses TRBV11-2 with TRBJ2-1, with 12 bases aligning to TRBD2. This CDR3 comprises 18 residues. Germline assignment: CDR1 SGHAT and CDR2 FQNNGV. The V segment lost 1 base and the J segment 4 bases; nucleotides outside the gene matches: 8.

There are a few counts of this clone. The V call is TRBV5-1, the J call TRBJ1-1; perhaps TRBD1 as D (6 bases). V gave up 0 bases and J gave up 4 bases, with 13 bases separating them. The CDR3 contains 15 residues. Germline V gene data show CDR1 as SGHRS and CDR2 as YFSETQ. This CDR3 is CASSLEWGLGTEAFF. For the CDR3, the DNA is TGCGCCAGCAGCTTGGAGTGGGGGCTTGGCACTGAAGCTTTCTTT.

V usage is TRBV4-1 and J usage is TRBJ2-1; D unresolved. The CDR3 covers 14 residues. From germline, CDR1 is MGHRA and CDR2 YSYEKL. Trimming left V 1 base short and J 4 bases short, with 8 bases between. The CDR3: CASSQVSRYNEQFF. The DNA of the CDR3 is TGCGCCAGCAGCCAAGTAAGCAGGTACAATGAGCAGTTCTTC.

This chain uses TRBV6-4 with TRBJ2-6; TRBD1 agrees at 7 bases. The CDR3 contains 17 residues. V trimming: 6 bases; J trimming: 0 bases; junction bases outside the gene matches: 8. Germline V gene data show CDR1 as MRHNA and CDR2 as SNTAGT. The DNA of the CDR3 is TGTGCCAGCAGCGAGGTGACAGGGAACTCTGGGGCCAACGTCCTGACTTTC. This sequence encodes CASSEVTGNSGANVLTF.

This rearrangement joins TRBV3-1 (or the pseudogene TRBV3-2) to TRBJ2-3, with 10 bases that match TRBD2. V lost 1 base to trimming and J lost 1 base; unmatched junction nucleotides: 5. Germline CDR1 LGHDT, CDR2 YNNKEL (reference sequence). The CDR3 length is 17 residues. CDR3 DNA sequence: TGTGCCAGCAGCCAAGCCCTAGCGGGGGCGGGCACAGATACGCAGTATTTT. This translates into CASSQALAGAGTDTQYF.

V is TRBV10-1 and J is TRBJ2-1; 9 nucleotides match TRBD1. V was clipped by 8 bases and J by 3 bases; unmatched bases: 5. The germline CDR1 and CDR2 sequences are WNHNN and SYGVQD (reference sequence). CDR3 length: 14 residues. This CDR3 is CASAGDRVYNEQFF. Written as DNA, the CDR3 is TGCGCCAGCGCAGGGGACAGGGTCTACAATGAGCAGTTCTTC.

The rearrangement joins TRBV6-2 or TRBV6-3 to TRBJ2-7; no clear D. The CDR3 sequence is 13 residues long. Germline lookup yields CDR1 MNHEY and CDR2 SVGEGT. Trimming took off 5 bases at V and 0 bases at J, with 8 bases between the two ends. The CDR3: CASSGQVSYEQYF. In DNA form, the CDR3 reads TGTGCCAGCAGTGGGCAGGTCTCCTACGAGCAGTACTTC.

The gene calls are TRBV7-6 and TRBJ1-1; D may be TRBD1 (5 bases). CDR1 is SGHVS, CDR2 FNYEAQ, per germline. This CDR3 has 15 amino acids. V lost 5 bases to trimming and J lost 3 bases, with 16 bases between them. CDR3 sequence (DNA): TGTGCCAGCAGCCTACAGGCAAACCGGGACACTGAAGCTTTCTTT. Its translation: CASSLQANRDTEAFF.

The chain employs TRBV7-2 and TRBJ1-2; D is perhaps TRBD1 (6 bases). The CDR3 covers 13 residues. Deletions cut 1 base from V and 7 bases from J, with 10 bases between. Germline CDR1 is SGHTA and CDR2 is FQGNSA. The CDR3 nucleotides are TGTGCCAGCAGCTTAGGGCCAGGGGCTGGCTACACCTTC. This encodes CASSLGPGAGYTF.

The table lists this clone with a few counts. The rearrangement uses TRBV18 and TRBJ1-2; 7 bases fit TRBD1. Germline V CDR1 and CDR2: KGHSH, LQKENI. The CDR3 consists of 18 residues. Germline trimming cut 3 bases from V and 7 bases from J; bases unmatched to any gene: 20. Written as DNA, the CDR3 is TGTGCCAGCTCACCCCTACCGGGACAGACCGTTCGGGGGATTGGCTACACCTTC. Its protein product is CASSPLPGQTVRGIGYTF.

V is TRBV19 and J is TRBJ2-3; 7 bases match TRBD1. CDR1 is LNHDA, CDR2 SQIVND, per germline (reference sequence). J gave up 0 bases and V 6 bases, and 6 bases lay outside the gene matches. The CDR3 covers 15 residues. CDR3 protein: CASRSGTDSTDTQYF. In DNA, the CDR3 is TGTGCCAGTAGGTCCGGGACAGATAGCACAGATACGCAGTATTTT.

This clone was counted many times. The chain combines TRBV7-9 with TRBJ1-3, with a tentative D call TRBD1 (5 bases). The V gene lost 5 bases and the J gene lost 2 bases, with 10 bases spanning the gap. From germline, CDR1 is SEHNR and CDR2 FQNEAQ (reference sequence). There are 14 residues in the CDR3. In DNA, the CDR3 is TGTGCCAGCAGCCCCAGGGAGGCTGGAAACACCATATATTTT. Its protein is CASSPREAGNTIYF.

This clone was picked up one time. J is TRBJ1-5 and V is TRBV5-1; 9 bases match TRBD1. The CDR3 consists of 14 residues. The V segment lost 4 bases and the J segment 6 bases; nucleotides outside the gene matches: 5. The germline V gene encodes CDR1 SGHRS and CDR2 YFSETQ. The DNA of the CDR3 is TGCGCCAGCAGCCAGACAGGGGGGAGTCAGCCCCAGCATTTT. Protein product: CASSQTGGSQPQHF. The variable domain in full, completed from reference TRBV5-1 and TRBJ1-5, reads KAGVTQTPRYLIKTRGQQVTLSCSPISGHRSVSWYQQTPGQGLQFLFEYFSETQRNKGNFPGRFSGRQFSNSRSEMNVSTLELGDSALYLCASSQTGGSQPQHFGDGTRLSIL.

The chain carries TRBV13 and TRBJ1-1; no clear D gene. CDR3 length: 14 amino acids. Germline lookup yields CDR1 PRHDT and CDR2 FYEKMQ (reference sequence). The V end was cut by 7 bases, the J end by 3 bases, with 15 bases between. This CDR3 is CASTLLDGDTEAFF. The DNA for the CDR3 is TGTGCCAGCACCCTTCTCGACGGGGACACTGAAGCTTTCTTT.

V usage is TRBV5-1 and J usage is TRBJ1-1; TRBD1 is a possible D gene (5 bases). The CDR3 covers 13 residues. The germline V and J ends were trimmed by 4 bases and 1 base, with 8 bases remaining between them. The germline CDR1 and CDR2 sequences are SGHRS and YFSETQ. Here the CDR3 DNA reads TGCGCCAGCAGCACCCAGGGGAACACTGAAGCTTTCTTT. Protein sequence: CASSTQGNTEAFF.

The rearrangement links TRBV20-1 to TRBJ2-7; D is perhaps TRBD1 (6 bases). CDR1 is DFQATT, CDR2 SNEGSKA, per germline (reference sequence). CDR3 length: 13 residues. V dropped 6 bases and J dropped 2 bases, with 14 bases sitting between them. For the CDR3, the DNA is TGCAGTGCCAGTTCGGGACAAACCTACGAGCAGTACGTC. It yields the protein CSASSGQTYEQYV.

The chain joins TRBV27 to TRBJ2-3; D perhaps matches TRBD1 (6 bases). The CDR3 contains 13 residues. Germline-derived CDR1 and CDR2 are MNHEY and SMNVEV (reference sequence). Trimming took off 10 bases at V and 4 bases at J, with 15 bases between the two ends. CDR3 DNA: TGTGCCACCACGGACAGTATGGCAGATACGCAGTATTTT. Protein product: CATTDSMADTQYF.

Only one count was recorded for this clone. The chain's CDR3 is CASSRMRDRGNTDTQYF. The CDR3 bases are TGTGCCAGCAGCCGAATGAGGGACAGGGGAAACACAGATACGCAGTATTTT. The chain uses TRBV6-6 and TRBJ2-3; TRBD1 matches at 10 bases. The CDR3 has 17 amino acids. In germline, CDR1 is MNHNY, CDR2 SVGAGI (reference sequence). Trimming at V came to 6 bases and at J to 2 bases, leaving 11 bases not matched to a gene.

The rearrangement joins TRBV6-5 to TRBJ2-5; D is possibly TRBD1 (5 bases). V gave up 8 bases and J gave up 5 bases, with 21 bases separating them. The CDR3 spans 15 residues. Germline V gives CDR1 MNHEY, CDR2 SVGAGI. CDR3 amino acids: CASRRQTQFTETQYF. In DNA, the CDR3 is TGTGCCAGCCGAAGACAGACCCAATTTACGGAGACCCAGTACTTC.

The rearrangement uses TRBV18 and TRBJ1-2; D is uncertain. The CDR3 loop spans 15 amino acids. Germline V CDR1 and CDR2: KGHSH, LQKENI. Deletions cut 6 bases from V and 7 bases from J, with 21 bases between. For the CDR3, the DNA is TGTGCCAGCTCCTCGCGACCCGACCTGGAGTCTGGCTACACCTTC. Its protein product is CASSSRPDLESGYTF.

The chain couples TRBV6-5 to TRBJ2-5; 7 nucleotides align to TRBD2. This CDR3 has 15 amino acids. The V and J ends lost 0 bases and 5 bases, in that order; junction bases with no gene match: 6. CDR1 is MNHEY, CDR2 SVGAGI, per germline. The CDR3 reads CASSYSAGLGETQYF. CDR3 sequence (DNA): TGTGCCAGCAGTTACTCAGCGGGGTTAGGGGAGACCCAGTACTTC.

The chain recombines TRBV18 with TRBJ2-3; possible D gene TRBD2, 6 bases. Between the trimmed V and J ends, which lost 0 bases and 2 bases, there was a span of 18 bases. This CDR3 is built from 18 residues. Germline CDR1 KGHSH, CDR2 LQKENI. CDR3 in DNA: TGTGCCAGCTCACCACCTTGGGGGGACGGTGAGGACACAGATACGCAGTATTTT. It encodes CASSPPWGDGEDTDTQYF. The full variable domain, in which reference TRBV18 and TRBJ2-3 provide the parts outside the CDR3, is NAGVMQNPRHLVRRRGQEARLRCSPMKGHSHVYWYRQLPEEGLKFMVYLQKENIIDESGMPKERFSAEFPKEGPSILRIQQVVRGDSAAYFCASSPPWGDGEDTDTQYFGPGTRLTVL.

This clone was picked up many times. The chain uses TRBV12-3 or TRBV12-4 and TRBJ1-6; D ambiguous. Trimming shortened V by 1 base and J by 10 bases, and 5 bases separated the two germline ends. The CDR3 loop spans 12 amino acids. CDR3 coding DNA: TGTGCCAGCAGTTTAGTCGAGTCACCCCTCCACTTT. Its translation: CASSLVESPLHF.

J is TRBJ1-6 and V is TRBV7-9; perhaps TRBD1 as D (5 bases). CDR3 length: 12 residues. V lost 7 bases, J lost 10 bases, and 11 bases lay in between. Germline-derived CDR1 and CDR2 are SEHNR and FQNEAQ (reference sequence). CDR3 residues: CASKGSRSPLHF. The CDR3 DNA reads TGTGCCAGCAAGGGGTCCCGCTCACCCCTCCACTTT. The whole variable domain, filled in from reference TRBV7-9 and TRBJ1-6, reads DTGVSQNPRHKITKRGQNVTFRCDPISEHNRLYWYRQTLGQGPEFLTYFQNEAQLEKSRLLSDRFSAERPKGSFSTLEIQRTEQGDSAMYLCASKGSRSPLHFGNGTRLTVT.